The rows below give T cell receptor beta chains drawn from one sample of a study of identical twins. TCRdb passed the 5' RACE reads through MiXCR, listing each CDR3 protein once. The sample contains some 630,000 distinct CDR3 sequences, 7.1% of which appear only once. The sample was also reused in another study, on yellow fever vaccine responses in identical twins.

Sequenced: PBMCs. These receptor sequences come from a woman under 30 in good health. Each CDR3 is given with its conserved first and last residue. A D gene is named only where the DNA matches it firmly. Where a row states a size, it is once, few, many or the class of an expanded clone; other rows omit it.

>TRBV5-1|few|TRBJ2-5|.
TGCGCCAGCAGCTTGGGGGCTAGCCGAGGGACCCAGTACTTC
CASSLGASRGTQYF
>TRBV6-1|.|TRBJ2-5|.
TGTGCCAGCAGTAAAGGGGTTGTTGTGGAGACCCAGTACTTC
CASSKGVVVETQYF
>TRBV6-1|.|TRBJ2-3|TRBD2
TGTGCCAGCAGTGAAGCAAAAGGTGGACTAGCGTCCACAGATACGCAGTATTTT
CASSEAKGGLASTDTQYF
>TRBV4-1|few|TRBJ1-6|.
TGCGCCAGCAGCCAACGGGGTATCGAGAATAATTCACCCCTCCACTTT
CASSQRGIENNSPLHF
>TRBV20-1|.|TRBJ1-5|.
TGCAGTGCTAGAGAAATGGGCGCGAATAGCAATCAGCCCCAGCATTTT
CSAREMGANSNQPQHF
>TRBV4-1|few|TRBJ2-1|.
TGCGCCAGCAGCCCCAGAAGGGTCGCAGACCGAGCCCTCTACAATGAGCAGTTCTTC
CASSPRRVADRALYNEQFF
>TRBV29-1|many|TRBJ2-4|.
TGCAGCGTTGAAGATCGAAGGCAGGGACTAAACATTCAGTACTTC
CSVEDRRQGLNIQYF
>TRBV24-1|many|TRBJ2-3|TRBD2
TGTGCCACCAGTGATTTGCAAACTAGCGGGAGTAAGGATACGCAGTATTTT
CATSDLQTSGSKDTQYF
>TRBV18|many|TRBJ2-2|.
TGTGCCAGCTCACCGAACAGAGAATTGAACACCGGGGAGCTGTTTTTT
CASSPNRELNTGELFF
>TRBV12-3/TRBV12-4|few|TRBJ2-1|TRBD2
TGTGCCAGCAGTGAAACTAGCGGGAGCTTCGATGAGCAGTTCTTC
CASSETSGSFDEQFF
>TRBV2|.|TRBJ2-3|TRBD1
TGTGCCAGCACCAGGGGGCCGACAGATACGCAGTATTTT
CASTRGPTDTQYF
>TRBV7-9|.|TRBJ1-2|.
TGTGCCAGCAGCGGACAGAGAACAGGGTTTGATGGCTACACCTTC
CASSGQRTGFDGYTF
>TRBV28|many|TRBJ1-1|.
TGTGCCAGCAGTTTTATCCCGGCCCGAAGCGCTGAAGCTTTCTTT
CASSFIPARSAEAFF
>TRBV4-1|few|TRBJ2-1|TRBD1
TGCGCCAGCAGCCAAGGGACGGACAGGGTGATCAATGAGCAGTTCTTC
CASSQGTDRVINEQFF
>TRBV5-5|many|TRBJ1-3|.
TGTGCCAGCAGCCTACACCTACTGCCTGGAAACACCATATATTTT
CASSLHLLPGNTIYF
>TRBV10-3|.|TRBJ1-2|TRBD1
TGTGCCATCAGTGAGACCCCTGGACAGGGGAAGTATGGCTACACCTTC
CAISETPGQGKYGYTF
>TRBV12-3/TRBV12-4|many|TRBJ1-2|.
TGTGCCAGCAGTTTCCCCCCTAACTATGGCTACACCTTC
CASSFPPNYGYTF
>TRBV10-3|many|TRBJ1-1|.
TGTGCCATCAGTGAGTCGTCAGGACTCGCTGAAGCTTTCTTT
CAISESSGLAEAFF
>TRBV11-3|few|TRBJ1-2|.
TGTGCCAGCAGCTTTAGAGGGGGTAATGGCTACACCTTC
CASSFRGGNGYTF
>TRBV5-1|few|TRBJ1-2|TRBD1
TGCGCCAGCAGCTTGGTTACGGGACAGCCTTATGGCTACACCTTC
CASSLVTGQPYGYTF
>TRBV7-8|.|TRBJ2-2|TRBD1
TGTGCCAGCAGCTTAGGCAGGGGGCTAGGGACCGGGGAGCTGTTTTTT
CASSLGRGLGTGELFF
>TRBV11-1|.|TRBJ2-3|.
TGTGCCAGCAGCTCCCCGCGGGTGTTGGGGGGAGGCACAGATACGCAGTATTTT
CASSSPRVLGGGTDTQYF
>TRBV9|.|TRBJ2-2|.
TGTGCCAGCAGCGTAGGCGGTGCGGTTCACTGGACCGGGGAGCTGTTTTTT
CASSVGGAVHWTGELFF
>TRBV5-1|many|TRBJ2-7|.
TGCGCCAGCAGCTTGGAGGCTAGCCGGCGATACGAGCAGTACTTC
CASSLEASRRYEQYF
>TRBV2|few|TRBJ2-5|TRBD2
TGTGCCAGCCCTCTCCGAGCGGGAGGTAAAGAGACCCAGTACTTC
CASPLRAGGKETQYF
>TRBV12-3/TRBV12-4|few|TRBJ2-2|TRBD1
TGTGCCAGCAGCTACACAGGGGGTAACACCGGGGAGCTGTTTTTT
CASSYTGGNTGELFF
>TRBV20-1|.|TRBJ2-3|.
TGCAGTGCTAGAAGTTGGGGGCTCACAGATACGCAGTATTTT
CSARSWGLTDTQYF
>TRBV7-8|few|TRBJ2-3|.
TGTGCCAGCAGCTTTCTCGATGTCACAGATACGCAGTATTTT
CASSFLDVTDTQYF
>TRBV5-5|.|TRBJ2-2|.
TGTGCCAGCAGCTTGGCCGGCGGAGCCACCCGGTTTGGCGGGGAGCTGTTTTTT
CASSLAGGATRFGGELFF
>TRBV7-9|few|TRBJ1-1|.
TGTGCCAGCATGCGGGGGGCGCGCACTGAAGCTTTCTTT
CASMRGARTEAFF
>TRBV3-1|many|TRBJ1-5|.
TGTGCCAGCAGCCAAGAGGTGATCCTCCATTATTTGCCCCAGCATTTT
CASSQEVILHYLPQHF
>TRBV6-1|many|TRBJ2-4|.
TGTGCCAGCAGTCCCTGGACGGACCTAGCCAAAAACATTCAGTACTTC
CASSPWTDLAKNIQYF
>TRBV5-1|few|TRBJ1-1|.
TGCGCCAGCAGCGTGGGACCGGTGAGGACTGAAGCTTTCTTT
CASSVGPVRTEAFF
>TRBV5-1|few|TRBJ1-6|TRBD1
TGCGCCAGCACCGCAGGGGGCAACGGATCACCCCTCCACTTT
CASTAGGNGSPLHF
>TRBV7-2|many|TRBJ1-2|.
TGTGCCAGCAGTCCGGAGGGGACTATCAACTATGGCTACACCTTC
CASSPEGTINYGYTF
>TRBV20-1|.|TRBJ2-1|.
TGCAGTGCTACCGGGGGCGGGAGAAGCGTTAATGAGCAGTTCTTC
CSATGGGRSVNEQFF
>TRBV29-1|many|TRBJ2-7|.
TGCAGCGTTGAAATGAGGGCCGACGAGCAGTACTTC
CSVEMRADEQYF
>TRBV20-1|few|TRBJ2-7|.
TGCAGTGCCAGGAGGGCAGGGTTGAACGAGCAGTACTTC
CSARRAGLNEQYF
>TRBV12-3/TRBV12-4|many|TRBJ2-2|.
TGTGCCAGCACTCCCCAGGGATACACCGGGGAGCTGTTTTTT
CASTPQGYTGELFF
>TRBV2|few|TRBJ1-1|.
TGTGCCAGCAGTGGGGCTCCCCAGGGGAGCCCTGAAGCTTTCTTT
CASSGAPQGSPEAFF
>TRBV7-9|many|TRBJ2-1|.
TGTGCCAGCAGCTTAAAGGACAGTTACAATGAGCAGTTCTTC
CASSLKDSYNEQFF
>TRBV15|many|TRBJ1-2|TRBD1
TGTGCCACCAGCGAGGACGGACAGGGTATAGGCTACACCTTC
CATSEDGQGIGYTF
>TRBV11-3|.|TRBJ2-1|TRBD2
TGTGCCAGCAGCTTCGTGAGCGGGAGCCTCAATGAGCAGTTCTTC
CASSFVSGSLNEQFF
>TRBV2|few|TRBJ2-2|.
TGTGCCACCCCGATTCACAGGGAGAGCACCGGGGAGCTGTTTTTT
CATPIHRESTGELFF
>TRBV5-6|.|TRBJ2-7|.
TGTGCCAGCAGCCCGCCTTACTTTATAGCGTCGGAGACCCCCTACGAGCAGTACTTC
CASSPPYFIASETPYEQYF
>TRBV12-3/TRBV12-4|many|TRBJ2-1|.
TGTGCCAGCAGTTCGGACTTATACAATGAGCAGTTCTTC
CASSSDLYNEQFF